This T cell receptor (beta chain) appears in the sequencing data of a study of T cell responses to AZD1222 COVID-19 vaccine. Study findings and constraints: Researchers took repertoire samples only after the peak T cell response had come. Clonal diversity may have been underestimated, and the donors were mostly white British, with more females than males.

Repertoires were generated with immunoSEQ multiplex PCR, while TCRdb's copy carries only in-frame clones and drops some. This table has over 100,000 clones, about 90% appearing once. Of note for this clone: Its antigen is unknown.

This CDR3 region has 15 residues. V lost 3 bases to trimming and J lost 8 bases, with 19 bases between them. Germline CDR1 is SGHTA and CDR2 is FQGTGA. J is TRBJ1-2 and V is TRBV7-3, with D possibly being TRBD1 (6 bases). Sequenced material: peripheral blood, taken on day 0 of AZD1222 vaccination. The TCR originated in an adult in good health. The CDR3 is CASSFAGQSRDGYTF. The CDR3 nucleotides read TGTGCCAGCAGCTTTGCCGGACAGTCTCGAGACGGCTACACCTTC.